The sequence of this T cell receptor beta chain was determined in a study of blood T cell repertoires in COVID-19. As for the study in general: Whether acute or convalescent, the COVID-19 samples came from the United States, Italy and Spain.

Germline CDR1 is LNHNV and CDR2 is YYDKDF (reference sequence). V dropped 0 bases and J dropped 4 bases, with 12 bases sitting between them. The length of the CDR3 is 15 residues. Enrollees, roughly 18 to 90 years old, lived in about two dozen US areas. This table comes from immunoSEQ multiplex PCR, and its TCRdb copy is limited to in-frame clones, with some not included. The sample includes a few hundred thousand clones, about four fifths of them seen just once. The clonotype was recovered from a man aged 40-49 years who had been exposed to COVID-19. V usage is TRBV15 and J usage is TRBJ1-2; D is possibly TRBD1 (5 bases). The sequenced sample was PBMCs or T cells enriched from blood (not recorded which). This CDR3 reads CATSRDQTAIYGYTF. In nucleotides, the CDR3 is TGTGCCACCAGCAGAGACCAGACAGCTATCTATGGCTACACCTTC.